The 30 T cell receptor beta chains given below trace back to one sample, sequenced in a study of patients and donors after allogeneic stem cell transplantation. TCRdb fed the RT-PCR reads into MiXCR, producing one record per CDR3 protein. The table includes about 87,000 distinct CDR3 sequences, about 5% detected once. The sequenced sample consisted of blood, either unsorted or a sorted T cell fraction (not recorded which). The origin of the receptors is a human donor who was either an allogeneic HSCT recipient or a stem cell or donor lymphocyte infusion donor (not recorded which). It is not recorded whose cells these are; they may come from a transplant donor.

This clonotype was found a few times. CDR3 region: CASSVEDSPLHF. CDR3 DNA sequence: TGTGCCAGCAGCGTAGAAGACTCACCCCTCCACTTT. The genes are TRBV9 and TRBJ1-6; D is ambiguous. The CDR3 loop spans 12 amino acids. The V gene's germline CDR1 is SGDLS and CDR2 YYNGEE. V was trimmed by 0 bases and J by 10 bases, leaving 5 bases between them.

CDR3 amino acids: CASSQFGTDTQYF. CDR3 nucleotide sequence: TGTGCCAGCAGCCAATTCGGCACAGATACGCAGTATTTT. The V call is TRBV3-1, the J call TRBJ2-3; D is uncertain. Trimming pared 2 bases from V and 1 base from J, leaving 4 bases between. The CDR3 extends over 13 amino acids. Germline V gene sequence: CDR1 LGHDT, CDR2 YNNKEL (reference sequence).

Ten or more counts support this clonotype. Compared with germline, one end of the junction differs, possibly owing to a read error. This rearrangement joins TRBV2 to TRBJ1-1; D unresolved. The CDR3 length is 15 residues. The germline CDR1 and CDR2 sequences are SNHLY and FYNNEI. The chain's CDR3 is CASREGGGLNTEAFF. DNA for the CDR3: TGTGCCAGCAGAGAAGGTGGAGGACTGAACACTGAAGCTTTCTTT.

This clonotype has at least ten counts. The chain combines TRBV7-2 with TRBJ2-5; 14 nucleotides match TRBD2. The CDR3 sequence is 15 residues long. Germline CDR1 is SGHTA and CDR2 is FQGNSA. The J segment lost 3 bases and the V segment lost 4 bases, leaving 1 base of the junction unmatched. The CDR3 is CASSWGLAGEETQYF. Written as DNA, the CDR3 is TGTGCCAGCAGCTGGGGACTAGCGGGAGAAGAGACCCAGTACTTC.

The genes are TRBV11-2 and TRBJ2-5; either TRBD1 or TRBD2 may fit D (6 bases each). The CDR3 has 14 amino acids. V dropped 3 bases and J dropped 5 bases, with 13 bases sitting between them. Germline lookup yields CDR1 SGHAT and CDR2 FQNNGV. In nucleotides, the CDR3 is TGTGCCAGCAGCTTTCCGGGGGCGTGGGAGACCCAGTACTTC. Its translation is CASSFPGAWETQYF.

This clonotype was seen only a few times. This rearrangement joins TRBV12-3 or TRBV12-4 to TRBJ2-1; weak D call: TRBD2 (5 bases). There are 15 residues in the CDR3. Deletions cut 3 bases from V and 0 bases from J, with 9 bases between. CDR3 DNA sequence: TGTGCCAGCAGTTTGCTGAGGGACTCCTACAATGAGCAGTTCTTC. Translated: CASSLLRDSYNEQFF.

This clonotype occurred a few times. This sequence joins TRBV6-5 and TRBJ1-1; 8 nucleotides align to TRBD1. Germline loops: CDR1 MNHEY, CDR2 SVGAGI. V dropped 2 bases and J dropped 4; count of bases not matched to a gene: 6. The CDR3 has 15 residues. The CDR3 loop reads CASSYETGAATEAFF. Written as DNA, the CDR3 is TGTGCCAGCAGTTACGAGACAGGGGCGGCCACTGAAGCTTTCTTT.

The J gene is TRBJ2-7, the V gene TRBV7-9, with 12 bases lining up with TRBD2. Trimming removed 5 bases from V and 3 bases from J; junction bases left unmatched: 5. The germline gives CDR1 SEHNR, CDR2 FQNEAQ (reference sequence). This CDR3 region has 15 residues. The CDR3 nucleotides are TGTGCCAGCAGCCCTCTAGCGGGAGGGGGCTACGAGCAGTACTTC. It yields the protein CASSPLAGGGYEQYF.

The chain couples TRBV20-1 to TRBJ2-3; D possibly corresponds to TRBD2 (6 bases). CDR3 length: 15 amino acids. In germline, CDR1 is DFQATT, CDR2 SNEGSKA (reference sequence). Trimming took 6 bases from V and 2 from J, leaving 18 bases between them. Here the CDR3 reads CSAAVGGEITDTQYF. The CDR3, as DNA: TGCAGTGCCGCGGTTGGAGGGGAGATCACAGATACGCAGTATTTT.

This clonotype was recorded a few times. V usage is TRBV28 and J usage is TRBJ1-1; D unclear. Germline lookup yields CDR1 MDHEN and CDR2 SYDVKM. The CDR3 consists of 12 residues. Trimming pared 4 bases from V and 10 bases from J, leaving 13 bases between. The DNA for the CDR3 is TGTGCCAGCAGTTCCCCCCCCTCGGGAGCTTTCTTT. Protein: CASSSPPSGAFF. The entire variable domain, with the rest obtained from reference TRBV28 and TRBJ1-1, is as follows: DVKVTQSSRYLVKRTGEKVFLECVQDMDHENMFWYRQDPGLGLRLIYFSYDVKMKEKGDIPEGYSVSREKKERFSLILESASTNQTSMYLCASSSPPSGAFFGQGTRLTVV.

This clonotype was counted many times. The rearrangement joins TRBV5-6 to TRBJ2-7; TRBD1 matches at 7 bases. J was trimmed by 0 bases and V by 4 bases; bases with no gene match: 7. The CDR3 spans 15 residues. Germline V gene sequence: CDR1 SGHDT, CDR2 YYEEEE. The DNA for the CDR3 is TGTGCCAGCAGCCGAGGGGGCAGGAACTCCTACGAGCAGTACTTC. Translating gives CASSRGGRNSYEQYF.

This clonotype has at least ten counts. The rearrangement links TRBV5-6 to TRBJ2-1; D may be TRBD1 (6 bases). V was shortened by 1 base and J by 4 bases, with 9 bases between the two germline ends. Germline CDR1 and CDR2: SGHDT and YYEEEE. The CDR3 has 14 amino acids. The CDR3 loop is CASSLSGVYNEQFF. Here the CDR3 DNA reads TGTGCCAGCAGCTTGTCAGGGGTGTACAATGAGCAGTTCTTC.

The table lists this clonotype with many counts. This sequence joins TRBV3-1 and TRBJ2-1, with 7 nucleotides matching TRBD2. CDR1 and CDR2 (germline): LGHDT, YNNKEL (reference sequence). This CDR3 comprises 15 residues. Trimming removed 1 base from V and 8 bases from J; junction bases left unmatched: 8. In DNA form, the CDR3 reads TGTGCCAGCAGCCAAGCTAGCGGAGGTGTCTATGAGCAGTTCTTC. This gives the protein CASSQASGGVYEQFF.

This clonotype was counted many times. This chain uses TRBV20-1 with TRBJ2-5, with TRBD2 matching 12 bases. CDR3 size: 16 residues. V trimming: 0 bases; J trimming: 4 bases; junction bases outside the gene matches: 6. The V gene's germline CDR1 is DFQATT and CDR2 SNEGSKA (reference sequence). The CDR3 protein is CSARDRLAGGIETQYF. Written as DNA, the CDR3 is TGCAGTGCTAGAGATAGGCTAGCGGGAGGGATAGAGACCCAGTACTTC.

This rearrangement joins TRBV28 to TRBJ2-7, with 9 bases aligning to TRBD2. Per the germline V gene, CDR1 is MDHEN and CDR2 is SYDVKM. This CDR3 spans 17 amino acids. After removal of 1 base from V and 0 bases from J, the junction contained 7 bases not matched to a gene. CDR3 in amino acids: CASSLSRLAASSYEQYF. CDR3 DNA: TGTGCCAGCAGTTTATCCAGACTAGCGGCGAGCTCCTACGAGCAGTACTTC. Combining the CDR3 with reference TRBV28 and TRBJ2-7 gives the whole variable domain DVKVTQSSRYLVKRTGEKVFLECVQDMDHENMFWYRQDPGLGLRLIYFSYDVKMKEKGDIPEGYSVSREKKERFSLILESASTNQTSMYLCASSLSRLAASSYEQYFGPGTRLTVT.

This clonotype was counted many times. Written as DNA, the CDR3 is TGTGCCAGCAGCTCGACGGGACAAGGCAATCAGCCCCAGCATTTT. As protein: CASSSTGQGNQPQHF. This chain links TRBV28 with TRBJ1-5; D might be TRBD1 (6 bases). This CDR3 has 15 amino acids. Trimming left V 6 bases short and J 2 bases short, with 14 bases between. From germline, CDR1 is MDHEN and CDR2 SYDVKM.

This chain connects TRBV6-5 to TRBJ1-2; no clear D gene. V was cut by 6 bases and J by 13 bases, with 18 bases left in between. CDR3 size: 12 residues. Germline CDR1 is MNHEY and CDR2 is SVGAGI. CDR3 in amino acids: CASSNPPGSSTF. The CDR3 DNA reads TGTGCCAGCAGCAACCCCCCGGGTAGCTCCACCTTC.

This clonotype was seen many times. This chain connects TRBV29-1 to TRBJ1-2; unclear D gene. The CDR3 contains 10 residues. Germline-derived CDR1 and CDR2 are SQVTM and ANQGSEA. The V end lost 4 bases, the J end lost 13 bases, and 13 bases lay between the germline ends. CDR3 amino acids: CSVGMKEFTF. CDR3 in DNA: TGCAGCGTTGGTATGAAGGAATTCACCTTC.

This clonotype was counted at least ten times. V usage is TRBV5-1 and J usage is TRBJ2-3; D not certain. The CDR3 runs to 16 residues. From germline, CDR1 is SGHRS and CDR2 YFSETQ. Deletions cut 0 bases from V and 2 bases from J, with 13 bases between. As DNA, the CDR3 is TGCGCCAGCAGCTTGGCTGCCGAACCGCTCACAGATACGCAGTATTTT. The encoded protein is CASSLAAEPLTDTQYF.

This clonotype was observed many times. The rearrangement uses TRBV20-1 and TRBJ1-1, with 7 positions matching TRBD1. With V trimmed by 7 bases and J by 0 bases, 11 bases remained unmatched. Germline V gene data show CDR1 as DFQATT and CDR2 as SNEGSKA (reference sequence). The CDR3 is made up of 15 amino acids. The DNA of the CDR3 is TGCAGTGGCCCGAGAGCGGGGACAGTGAACACTGAAGCTTTCTTT. This sequence encodes CSGPRAGTVNTEAFF.

This clonotype was seen repeatedly, ten times or more. The V call is TRBV5-5, the J call TRBJ1-1, with a possible D match to TRBD1 (5 bases). The V end was cut by 1 base, the J end by 5 bases, with 18 bases between. CDR1 SGHKS and CDR2 YYEKEE come from the germline V gene (reference sequence). The CDR3 is 16 amino acids. The CDR3: CASSLLGVSGRTEAFF. The DNA of the CDR3 is TGTGCCAGCAGCTTGTTGGGGGTGAGTGGAAGGACTGAAGCTTTCTTT. Full variable domain (outside the CDR3, taken from reference TRBV5-5 and TRBJ1-1): DAGVTQSPTHLIKTRGQQVTLRCSPISGHKSVSWYQQVLGQGPQFIFQYYEKEERGRGNFPDRFSARQFPNYSSELNVNALLLGDSALYLCASSLLGVSGRTEAFFGQGTRLTVV.

This clonotype rates as medium-sized (0.01 to 0.1%). CDR3 sequence reads: CASSSDSLSYEQYF. CDR3 DNA sequence: TGTGCCAGCTCCTCGGACAGCTTGTCCTACGAGCAGTACTTC. This chain joins TRBV7-9 and TRBJ2-7; tentatively, D is TRBD1 (6 bases). Trimming shortened V by 8 bases and J by 1 base, and 15 bases separated the two germline ends. This CDR3 spans 14 amino acids. The germline CDR1 and CDR2 sequences are SEHNR and FQNEAQ (reference sequence).

This clonotype was recorded at least ten times. This chain links TRBV29-1 with TRBJ1-2; TRBD1 agrees at 8 bases. V was pared by 2 bases and J by 5 bases, with 4 bases of the junction left unmatched. Germline values: CDR1 SQVTM, CDR2 ANQGSEA. The CDR3 spans 13 residues. CDR3: CSVEWDRRYGYTF. The CDR3 DNA sequence: TGCAGCGTTGAATGGGACAGGAGGTATGGCTACACCTTC. Drawing the rest from reference TRBV29-1 and TRBJ1-2, the complete variable domain is SAVISQKPSRDICQRGTSLTIQCQVDSQVTMMFWYRQQPGQSLTLIATANQGSEATYESGFVIDKFPISRPNLTFSTLTVSNMSPEDSSIYLCSVEWDRRYGYTFGSGTRLTVV.

This clonotype was seen more than once but under ten times. V usage is TRBV3-1 and J usage is TRBJ2-1, with a tentative D call TRBD1 (6 bases). V was trimmed by 7 bases and J by 9 bases, leaving 19 bases between them. This CDR3 contains 14 residues. Germline assignment: CDR1 LGHDT and CDR2 YNNKEL (reference sequence). The CDR3 protein is CASTPTNRAGEQFF. CDR3 coding DNA: TGTGCCAGCACACCCACCAACAGGGCCGGTGAGCAGTTCTTC.

This clonotype was observed many times. The rearrangement uses TRBV20-1 and TRBJ1-6, with TRBD1 identical over 7 bases. This CDR3 comprises 15 residues. Trimming removed 0 bases from V and 9 bases from J; junction bases left unmatched: 8. The germline V gene encodes CDR1 DFQATT and CDR2 SNEGSKA (reference sequence). As DNA, the CDR3 is TGCAGTGCTAGAGATCTTGGACAGGACGGTTCACCCCTCCACTTT. Translation gives CSARDLGQDGSPLHF.

The chain recombines TRBV18 with TRBJ1-5; tentative D call: TRBD1 (6 bases). CDR1 is KGHSH and CDR2 is LQKENI in the germline V gene. The CDR3 contains 14 residues. The V and J ends lost 5 bases and 4 bases respectively, with 12 bases between them. CDR3 coding DNA: TGTGCCAGCTCAAGCGGACAGAGTAATCAGCCCCAGCATTTT. Translation: CASSSGQSNQPQHF.

This clonotype was detected only a few times. The genes are TRBV2 and TRBJ2-7; D is possibly TRBD2 (6 bases). This CDR3 spans 16 amino acids. V gave up 6 bases and J gave up 4 bases, with 22 bases separating them. Germline V lookup: CDR1 SNHLY, CDR2 FYNNEI. CDR3 in DNA: TGTGCCAGCAGCACTACGATACCGGGGGAACCTTACGAGCAGTACTTC. Protein sequence: CASSTTIPGEPYEQYF.

This clonotype has more than one count but fewer than ten. The genes are TRBV19 and TRBJ1-6; the D gene is possibly TRBD1 (5 bases). The length of the CDR3 is 13 residues. V was pared by 8 bases and J by 7 bases, with 12 bases between. From germline, CDR1 is LNHDA and CDR2 SQIVND (reference sequence). In DNA form, the CDR3 reads TGTGCCAGTTCCCCAGGGCGGAATTCACCCCTCCACTTT. It encodes CASSPGRNSPLHF.

The chain employs TRBV7-8 and TRBJ1-5; TRBD1 is a possible D gene (6 bases). The CDR3 runs to 15 residues. Germline V gene data show CDR1 as SGHVS and CDR2 as FQNEAQ. V lost 4 bases and J 6 bases, leaving 16 bases between the germline ends. The CDR3 reads CASSSRGVAGQPQHF. The CDR3 region has the DNA TGTGCCAGCAGCTCCAGGGGAGTGGCGGGTCAGCCCCAGCATTTT.

This clonotype has at least ten counts. The V call is TRBV11-3, the J call TRBJ1-1; unclear D gene. Deletions cut 4 bases from V and 1 base from J, with 10 bases between. The germline gives CDR1 SGHNT, CDR2 YENEEA. The CDR3 covers 14 residues. The CDR3 loop reads CASSSRTENTEAFF. DNA for the CDR3: TGTGCCAGCAGCTCCCGGACGGAGAACACTGAAGCTTTCTTT.